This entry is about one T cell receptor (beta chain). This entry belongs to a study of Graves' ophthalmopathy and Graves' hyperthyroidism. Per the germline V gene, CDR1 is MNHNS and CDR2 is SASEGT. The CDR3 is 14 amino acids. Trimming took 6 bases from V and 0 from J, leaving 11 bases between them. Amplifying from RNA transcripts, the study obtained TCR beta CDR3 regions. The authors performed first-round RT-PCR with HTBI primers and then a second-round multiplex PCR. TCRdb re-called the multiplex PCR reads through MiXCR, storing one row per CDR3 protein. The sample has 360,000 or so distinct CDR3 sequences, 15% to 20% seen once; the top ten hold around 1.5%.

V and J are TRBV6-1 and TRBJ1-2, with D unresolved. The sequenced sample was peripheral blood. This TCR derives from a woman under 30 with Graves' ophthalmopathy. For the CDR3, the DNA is TGTGCCAGCAGCAAGGAGACGTCTAACTATGGCTACACCTTC. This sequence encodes CASSKETSNYGYTF.